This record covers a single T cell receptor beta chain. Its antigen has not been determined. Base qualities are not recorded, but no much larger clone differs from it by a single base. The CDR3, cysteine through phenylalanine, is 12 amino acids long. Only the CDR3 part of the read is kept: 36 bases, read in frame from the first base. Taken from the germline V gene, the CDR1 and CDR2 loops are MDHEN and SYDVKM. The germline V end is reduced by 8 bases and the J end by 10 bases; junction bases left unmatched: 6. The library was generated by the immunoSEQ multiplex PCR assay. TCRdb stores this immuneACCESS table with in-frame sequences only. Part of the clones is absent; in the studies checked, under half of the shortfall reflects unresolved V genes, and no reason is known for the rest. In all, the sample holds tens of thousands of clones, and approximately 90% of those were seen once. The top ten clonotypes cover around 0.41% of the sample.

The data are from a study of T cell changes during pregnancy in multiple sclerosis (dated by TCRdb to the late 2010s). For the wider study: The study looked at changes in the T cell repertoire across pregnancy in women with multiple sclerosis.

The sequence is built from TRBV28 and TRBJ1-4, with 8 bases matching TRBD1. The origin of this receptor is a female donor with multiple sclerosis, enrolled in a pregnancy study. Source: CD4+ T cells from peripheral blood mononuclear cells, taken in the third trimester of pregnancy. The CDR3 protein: CASGQGFVKLFF. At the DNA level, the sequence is TGTGCCAGCGGACAGGGCTTCGTAAAACTGTTTTTT.